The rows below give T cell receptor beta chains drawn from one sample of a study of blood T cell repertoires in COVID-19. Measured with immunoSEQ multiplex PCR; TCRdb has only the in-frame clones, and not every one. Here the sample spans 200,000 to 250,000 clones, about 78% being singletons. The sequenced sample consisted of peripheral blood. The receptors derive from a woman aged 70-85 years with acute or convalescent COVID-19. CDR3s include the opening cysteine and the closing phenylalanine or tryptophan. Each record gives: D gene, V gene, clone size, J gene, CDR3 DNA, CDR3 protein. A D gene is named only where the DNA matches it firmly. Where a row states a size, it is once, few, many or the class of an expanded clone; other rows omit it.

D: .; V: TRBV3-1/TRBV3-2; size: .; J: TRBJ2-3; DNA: TGTGCCAGCAGCCATGGTACTCGGCGGGGGCTCACAGATACGCAGTATTTT; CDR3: CASSHGTRRGLTDTQYF
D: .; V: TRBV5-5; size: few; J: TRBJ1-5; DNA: TGTGCCAGCAGCCTTGGGGGGGGCAATCAGCCCCAGCATTTT; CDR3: CASSLGGGNQPQHF
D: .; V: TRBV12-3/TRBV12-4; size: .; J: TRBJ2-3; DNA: TGTGCCAGCAGCCCAAACCTAAAAGATACGCAGTATTTT; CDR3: CASSPNLKDTQYF
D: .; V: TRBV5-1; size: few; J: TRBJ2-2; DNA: TGCGCCAGCAGCTTGCCGCTAGCGAACACCGGGGAGCTGTTTTTT; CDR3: CASSLPLANTGELFF
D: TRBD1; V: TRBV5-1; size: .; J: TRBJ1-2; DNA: TGCGCCAGCAGCTCTCCGGGACAGGGTTATACCTATGGCTACACCTTC; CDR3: CASSSPGQGYTYGYTF
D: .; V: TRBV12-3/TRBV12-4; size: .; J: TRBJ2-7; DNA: TGTGCCAGCAGCCCCTCCCTTAGTGAGCAGTACTTC; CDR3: CASSPSLSEQYF
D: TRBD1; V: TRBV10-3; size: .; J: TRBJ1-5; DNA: TGTGCCATCGGACAGGGGATAGGGAATCAGCCCCAGCATTTT; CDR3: CAIGQGIGNQPQHF
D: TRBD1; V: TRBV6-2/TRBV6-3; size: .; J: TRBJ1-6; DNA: TGTGCCAGCAGTTACGGGACAGCCTCACCCCTCCACTTT; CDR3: CASSYGTASPLHF
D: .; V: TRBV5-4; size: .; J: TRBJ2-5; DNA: TGTGCCAGCAGCTTCCGTCCGGGTCAAAAAGAGACCCAGTACTTC; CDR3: CASSFRPGQKETQYF
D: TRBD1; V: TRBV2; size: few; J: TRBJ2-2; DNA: TGTGCCAGCAGGGCCAGGGGGACGAACACCGGGGAGCTGTTTTTT; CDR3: CASRARGTNTGELFF
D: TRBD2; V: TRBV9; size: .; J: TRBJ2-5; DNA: TGTGCCAGCAGCCCGGGCACGGGCGGGGGGGCTTGGGGGACCCAGTACTTC; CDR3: CASSPGTGGGAWGTQYF
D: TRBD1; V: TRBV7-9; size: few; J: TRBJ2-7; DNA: TGTGCCAGCAGCTTATACGCCGGGACAGGGGGGTACGAGCAGTACTTC; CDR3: CASSLYAGTGGYEQYF
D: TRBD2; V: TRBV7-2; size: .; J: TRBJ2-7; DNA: TGTGCCAGCAGCTTAGTGTTCGGGGGGTCGAACGAGCAGTACTTC; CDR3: CASSLVFGGSNEQYF
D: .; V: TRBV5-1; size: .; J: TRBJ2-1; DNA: TGCGCCAGCAAGGTAGGGGGGGACGGGTACGAGCAGTTCTTC; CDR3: CASKVGGDGYEQFF
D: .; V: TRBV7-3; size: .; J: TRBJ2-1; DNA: TGTGCCAGCAGCAAAAGCAGGGGCTCCTACAATGAGCAGTTCTTC; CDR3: CASSKSRGSYNEQFF
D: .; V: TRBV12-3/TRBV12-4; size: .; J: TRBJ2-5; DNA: TGTGCCAGCAGTTTAAGGTCGGGGTGGCAGTACTTC; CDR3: CASSLRSGWQYF
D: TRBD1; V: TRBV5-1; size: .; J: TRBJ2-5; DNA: TGCGCCAGCTCCCCGGACAGGGGACGGGAAGAGACCCAGTACTTC; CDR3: CASSPDRGREETQYF
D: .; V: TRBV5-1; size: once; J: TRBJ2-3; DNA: TGCGCCAGCAGCGAGGCTGTTACAGATACGCAGTATTTT; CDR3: CASSEAVTDTQYF
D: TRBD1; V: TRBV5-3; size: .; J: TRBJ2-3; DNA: TGTGCCAGAAGGACCAGGGGGCAAGTGATAGCGGCTGGGCGCACAGATACGCAGTATTTT; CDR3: CARRTRGQVIAAGRTDTQYF
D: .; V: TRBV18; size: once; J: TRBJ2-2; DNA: TGTGCCAGCTCACCCCTGAGAGCGGAGAACACCGGGGAGCTGTTTTTT; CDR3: CASSPLRAENTGELFF
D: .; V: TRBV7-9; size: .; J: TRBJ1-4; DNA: TGTGCCAGCGGTACAGAATATATGTCTAATCAAAAACTGTTTTTT; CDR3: CASGTEYMSNQKLFF
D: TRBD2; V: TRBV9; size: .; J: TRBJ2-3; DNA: TGTGCCAGCAGCCGGACTAGCGGGGGCTCAGATACGCAGTATTTT; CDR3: CASSRTSGGSDTQYF
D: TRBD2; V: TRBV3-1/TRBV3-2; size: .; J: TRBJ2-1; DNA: TGTGCCAGCAGCCCCTCTAGCGGGGGAAAAGATGAGCAGTTCTTC; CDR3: CASSPSSGGKDEQFF
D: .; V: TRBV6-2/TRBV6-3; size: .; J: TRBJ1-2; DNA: TGTGCCAGCAGCCAGTTTTCGACATCGCCGACCTTC; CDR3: CASSQFSTSPTF
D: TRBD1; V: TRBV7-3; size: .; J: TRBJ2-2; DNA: TGTGCCAGCAGCCCCCAGGGGACAGTCACCGGGGAGCTGTTTTTT; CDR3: CASSPQGTVTGELFF
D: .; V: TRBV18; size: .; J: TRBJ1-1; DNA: TGTGCCAGCTCACCAGGGCAGGGCCTACTCATGAACACTGAAGCTTTCTTT; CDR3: CASSPGQGLLMNTEAFF
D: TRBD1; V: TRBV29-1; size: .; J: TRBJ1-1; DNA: TGCAGCGTTGGAAGGGGGCCTAATGTAGCGACTGAAGCTTTCTTT; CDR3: CSVGRGPNVATEAFF
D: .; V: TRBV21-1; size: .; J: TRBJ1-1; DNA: TGTGCCAGCGTCAACCGTTGGGGGCGGTTGGCTTTCTTT; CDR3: CASVNRWGRLAFF
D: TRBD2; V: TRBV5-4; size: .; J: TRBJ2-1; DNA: TGTGCCAGCAGCTTGGGGGGGAGGGCAGGGCGAAACAATGAGCAGTTCTTC; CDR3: CASSLGGRAGRNNEQFF
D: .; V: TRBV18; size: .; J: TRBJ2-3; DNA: TGTGCCAGCTCACTGACCCTTAGCGGAGATACGCAGTATTTT; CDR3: CASSLTLSGDTQYF
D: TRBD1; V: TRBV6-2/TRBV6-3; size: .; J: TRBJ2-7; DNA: TGTGCCAGCAGATACGGACAGGGTTCCTACGAGCAGTACTTC; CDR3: CASRYGQGSYEQYF
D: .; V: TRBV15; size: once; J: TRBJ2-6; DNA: TGTGCCACCAGCCGTAAGGTGCGGGACTCTGGGGCCAACGTCCTGACTTTC; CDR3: CATSRKVRDSGANVLTF
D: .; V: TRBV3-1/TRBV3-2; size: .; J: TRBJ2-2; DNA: TGTGCCAGCAGCCAACGCCAGTTGAACACCGGGGAGCTGTTTTTT; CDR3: CASSQRQLNTGELFF
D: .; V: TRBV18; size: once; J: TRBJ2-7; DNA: TGTGCCAGCTCACCAGAGCAGGGCTACGAGCAGTACTTC; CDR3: CASSPEQGYEQYF